What follows are 4 T cell receptor beta chains derived from one specimen sequenced in a study of shared T cell receptors in the human thymus. Method: immunoSEQ multiplex PCR; TCRdb's copy keeps in-frame clones and lacks some. The sample lists some 700,000 clones, 85% to 90% occurring once. The data were also submitted as part of a second study, on human thymus T cells.

The sample comprised thymocytes. All receptors come from a boy under three years old with a congenital heart defect.

The rearrangement links TRBV14 to TRBJ2-2; D is perhaps TRBD1 (6 bases). The CDR3 runs 14 residues. Trimming removed 5 bases at V and 2 bases at J, with 9 bases between. Germline CDR1 SGHDN, CDR2 FVKESK. The chain's CDR3 is CASSADSNTGELFF. CDR3 sequence (DNA): TGTGCCAGCAGCGCGGACAGTAACACCGGGGAGCTGTTTTTT.

This chain connects TRBV12-5 to TRBJ1-1, with D hard to call. CDR1 and CDR2 (germline): LGHNT, FRNRAP. The V gene lost 0 bases and the J gene lost 1 base, with 12 bases spanning the gap. This CDR3 has 16 amino acids. The CDR3 sequence: CASGLVHPRGNTEAFF. The DNA of the CDR3 is TGTGCTAGTGGTTTGGTACACCCCCGGGGGAACACTGAAGCTTTCTTT. Complete variable domain (other parts from reference TRBV12-5 and TRBJ1-1): DARVTQTPRHKVTEMGQEVTMRCQPILGHNTVFWYRQTMMQGLELLAYFRNRAPLDDSGMPKDRFSAEMPDATLATLKIQPSEPRDSAVYFCASGLVHPRGNTEAFFGQGTRLTVV.

This clone was detected once. The V gene is TRBV20-1, the J gene TRBJ2-1; a possible D gene is TRBD1 (6 bases). The V end lost 3 bases, the J end lost 13 bases, and 10 bases lay between the germline ends. The CDR3 runs to 10 residues. The germline V gene encodes CDR1 DFQATT and CDR2 SNEGSKA (reference sequence). CDR3 DNA: TGCAGTGCTAGTAGGACAGATCAGTTCTTC. It specifies CSASRTDQFF.

This chain uses TRBV7-2 with TRBJ2-1; 7 nucleotides align to TRBD2. The V gene's germline CDR1 is SGHTA and CDR2 FQGNSA. The junction had 8 bases not matched to a gene; V was cut back by 5 bases and J by 4 bases. The length of the CDR3 is 15 residues. The CDR3 sequence: CASSPVAGEYNEQFF. The CDR3 region has the DNA TGTGCCAGCAGCCCTGTCGCGGGGGAATACAATGAGCAGTTCTTC.